This paragraph covers one TCR beta chain sequence. Assay: immunoSEQ multiplex PCR; the TCRdb copy retains only in-frame clones and omits some. Found here are approximately 350,000 clones, 80% to 90% of them singletons; the top ten hold about 3%. These data are taken from a study of blood T cell repertoires in COVID-19. On the study more broadly: Donors in the United States, Italy and Spain gave samples during acute or convalescent COVID-19.

Material for sequencing was peripheral blood. This TCR derives from a woman aged 25 to 45 with COVID-19, enrolled during active disease.

DNA of the CDR3: TGTGCCAGCAGCCAAGATTTCAGGGGTAGACAGTACTTC. Translated, it gives CASSQDFRGRQYF. The chain links TRBV14 to TRBJ2-7, with D possibly matching TRBD1 (6 bases). Germline CDR1 reads SGHDN; CDR2 reads FVKESK. The V end lost 0 bases, the J end lost 10 bases, and 13 bases lay between the germline ends. The CDR3 is made up of 13 amino acids.